Below are 5 T cell receptor beta chains sequenced from a single sample in a study of shared clonotypes between healthy human individuals. Data came from immunoSEQ multiplex PCR; TCRdb stores just in-frame clones and leaves some out. The data contain about 340,000 clones, 73% of them singletons. Sample: memory CD4+ T cells sorted from blood. Subset in this sample: CD45RA-negative fraction. Receptors were obtained from a man younger than 40 in good health.

This chain connects TRBV15 to TRBJ1-1, with unresolved D. The CDR3 consists of 14 residues. The germline V gene encodes CDR1 LNHNV and CDR2 YYDKDF (reference sequence). The V end lost 1 base, the J end lost 6 bases, and 12 bases lay between the germline ends. The CDR3 here is CATSRVRGGSEAFF. CDR3 bases: TGTGCCACCAGCAGAGTCCGGGGAGGGTCTGAAGCTTTCTTT.

In its sample, this clone was seen a few times. This chain uses TRBV28 with TRBJ1-1; no definite D call. Germline CDR1 MDHEN, CDR2 SYDVKM. This CDR3 region has 12 residues. The V end lost 8 bases, the J end lost 7 bases, and 14 bases lay between the germline ends. This chain's CDR3 is CASHIVGLEAFF. The DNA for the CDR3 is TGTGCCAGCCATATTGTAGGGCTTGAAGCTTTCTTT.

V and J are TRBV5-1 and TRBJ2-3, with a possible D match to TRBD2 (7 bases). The V end was cut by 0 bases, the J end by 2 bases, with 13 bases between. This CDR3 is 16 amino acids long. Germline CDR1 and CDR2: SGHRS and YFSETQ. In nucleotides, the CDR3 is TGCGCCAGCAGCTTGGCGGGGGGCAGGGTCACAGATACGCAGTATTTT. Protein: CASSLAGGRVTDTQYF.

This rearrangement joins TRBV11-2 to TRBJ2-7; D remains ambiguous. Germline V gene sequence: CDR1 SGHAT, CDR2 FQNNGV. V dropped 2 bases and J dropped 0 bases, with 8 bases sitting between them. The CDR3 consists of 14 residues. Here the CDR3 DNA reads TGTGCCAGCAGCTTATATCATAGCTCCTACGAGCAGTACTTC. Translated: CASSLYHSSYEQYF.

The chain combines TRBV4-3 with TRBJ2-2; D remains ambiguous. The CDR3 is made up of 14 amino acids. V was clipped by 1 base and J by 5 bases, with 8 bases between them. CDR1 is LGHNA, CDR2 YSLEER, per germline. Here the CDR3 DNA reads TGCGCCAGCAGCCAAGTTAAGGGTACCGGGGAGCTGTTTTTT. As protein: CASSQVKGTGELFF.